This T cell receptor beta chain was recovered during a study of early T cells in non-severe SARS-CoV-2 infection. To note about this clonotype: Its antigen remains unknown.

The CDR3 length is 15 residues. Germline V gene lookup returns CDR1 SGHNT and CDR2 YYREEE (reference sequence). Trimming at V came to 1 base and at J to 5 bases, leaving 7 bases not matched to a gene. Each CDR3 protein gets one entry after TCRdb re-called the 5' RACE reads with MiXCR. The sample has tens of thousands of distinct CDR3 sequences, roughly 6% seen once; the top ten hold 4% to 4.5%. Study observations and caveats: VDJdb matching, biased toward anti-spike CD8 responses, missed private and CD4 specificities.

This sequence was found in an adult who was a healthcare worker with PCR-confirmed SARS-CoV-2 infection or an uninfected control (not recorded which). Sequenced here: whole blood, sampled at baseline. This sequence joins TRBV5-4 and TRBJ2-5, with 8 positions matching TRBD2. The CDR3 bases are TGTGCCAGCAGCTTGCCGGGAGGGCGGACCGAGACCCAGTACTTC. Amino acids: CASSLPGGRTETQYF.